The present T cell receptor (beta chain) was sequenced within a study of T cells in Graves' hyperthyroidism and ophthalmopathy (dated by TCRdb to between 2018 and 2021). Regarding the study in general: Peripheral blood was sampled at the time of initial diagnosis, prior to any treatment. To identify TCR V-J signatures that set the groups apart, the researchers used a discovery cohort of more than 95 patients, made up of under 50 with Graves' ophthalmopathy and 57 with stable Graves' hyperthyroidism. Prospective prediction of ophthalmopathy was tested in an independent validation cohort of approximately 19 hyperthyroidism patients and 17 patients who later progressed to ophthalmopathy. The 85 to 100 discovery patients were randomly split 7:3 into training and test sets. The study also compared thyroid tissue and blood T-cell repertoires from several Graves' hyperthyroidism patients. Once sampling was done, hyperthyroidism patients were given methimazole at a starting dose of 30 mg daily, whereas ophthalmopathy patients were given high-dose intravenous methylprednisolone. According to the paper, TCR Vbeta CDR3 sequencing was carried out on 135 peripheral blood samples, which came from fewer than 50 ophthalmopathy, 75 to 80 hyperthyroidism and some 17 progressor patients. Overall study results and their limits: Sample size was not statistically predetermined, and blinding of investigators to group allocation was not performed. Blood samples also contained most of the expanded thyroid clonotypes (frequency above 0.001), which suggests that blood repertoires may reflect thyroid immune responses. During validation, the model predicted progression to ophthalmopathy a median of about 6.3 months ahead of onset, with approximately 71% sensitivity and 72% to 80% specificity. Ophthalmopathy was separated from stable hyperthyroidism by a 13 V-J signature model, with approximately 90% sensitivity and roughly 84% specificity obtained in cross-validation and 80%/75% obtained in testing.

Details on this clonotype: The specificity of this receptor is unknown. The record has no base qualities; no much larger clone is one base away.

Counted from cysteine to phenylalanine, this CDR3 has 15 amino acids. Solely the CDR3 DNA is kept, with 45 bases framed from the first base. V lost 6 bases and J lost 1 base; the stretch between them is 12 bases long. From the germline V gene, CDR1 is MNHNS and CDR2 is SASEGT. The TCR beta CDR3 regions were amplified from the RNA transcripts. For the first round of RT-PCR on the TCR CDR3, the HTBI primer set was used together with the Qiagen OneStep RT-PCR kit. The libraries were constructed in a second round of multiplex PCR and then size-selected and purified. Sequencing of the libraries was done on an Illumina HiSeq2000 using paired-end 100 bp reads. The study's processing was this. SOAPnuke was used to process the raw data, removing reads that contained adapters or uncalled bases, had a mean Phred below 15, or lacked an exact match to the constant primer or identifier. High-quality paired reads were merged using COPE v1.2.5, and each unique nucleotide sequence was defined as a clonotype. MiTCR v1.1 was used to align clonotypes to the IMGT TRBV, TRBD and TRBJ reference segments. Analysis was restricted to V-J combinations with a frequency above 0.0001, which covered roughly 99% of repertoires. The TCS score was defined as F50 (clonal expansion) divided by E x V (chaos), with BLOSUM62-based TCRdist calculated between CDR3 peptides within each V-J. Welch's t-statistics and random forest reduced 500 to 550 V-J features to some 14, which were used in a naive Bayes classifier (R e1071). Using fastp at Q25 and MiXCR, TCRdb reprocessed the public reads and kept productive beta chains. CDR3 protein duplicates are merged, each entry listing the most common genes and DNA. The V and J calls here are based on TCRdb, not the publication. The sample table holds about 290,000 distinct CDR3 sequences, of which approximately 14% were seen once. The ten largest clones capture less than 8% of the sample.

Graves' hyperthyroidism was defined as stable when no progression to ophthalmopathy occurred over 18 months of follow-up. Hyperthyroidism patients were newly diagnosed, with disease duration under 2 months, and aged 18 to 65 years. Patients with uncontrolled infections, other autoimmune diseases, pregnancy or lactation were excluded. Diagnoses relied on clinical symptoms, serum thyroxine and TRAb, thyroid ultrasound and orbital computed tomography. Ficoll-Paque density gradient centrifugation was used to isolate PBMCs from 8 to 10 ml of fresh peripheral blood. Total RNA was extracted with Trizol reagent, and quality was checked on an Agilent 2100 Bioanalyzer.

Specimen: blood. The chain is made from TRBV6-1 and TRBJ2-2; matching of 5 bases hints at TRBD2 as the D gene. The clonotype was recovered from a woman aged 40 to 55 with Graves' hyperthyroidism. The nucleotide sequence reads TGTGCCAGCAGCCCGACCCGGGGGAACACCGGGGAGCTGTTTTTT. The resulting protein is CASSPTRGNTGELFF.